A few counts support the clone carrying this T cell receptor (beta chain). This CDR3 is 13 amino acids long. Looked up from germline, CDR1 is SGHDN and CDR2 is FVKESK. V was shortened by 4 bases and J by 5 bases, with 11 bases between the two germline ends. This entry is derived from a study of blood T cell repertoires in COVID-19. Generated by immunoSEQ multiplex PCR, the TCRdb table keeps only in-frame clones and is missing some. The sample lists about 200,000 clones; about four fifths were seen once. This TCR was sampled from a woman aged 50 to 65 with acute COVID-19. V and J are TRBV14 and TRBJ1-1; D possibly corresponds to TRBD1 (5 bases). Sequenced sample: PBMCs or T cells enriched from blood (not recorded which). The CDR3 here is CASSPWGGTEAFF. The CDR3 DNA reads TGTGCCAGCAGCCCCTGGGGGGGAACTGAAGCTTTCTTT. Full variable domain (rest looked up from reference TRBV14 and TRBJ1-1): EAGVTQFPSHSVIEKGQTVTLRCDPISGHDNLYWYRRVMGKEIKFLLHFVKESKQDESGMPNNRFLAERTGGTYSTLKVQPAELEDSGVYFCASSPWGGTEAFFGQGTRLTVV.